One and the same sample provided the 15 T cell receptor beta chains below, sequenced in a study of post-analysis software for immune sequencing data. Study-level results: A handful of TRBV segments (TRBV5-6, TRBV5-1 and TRBV20-1 among them) occurred more frequently in patients than in controls.

Their antigens are not known. TCR beta cDNA libraries had unique molecular identifiers. TCRdb ran MiXCR on the PCR reads and lists one entry per CDR3 protein. The sample lists fewer than 900,000 distinct CDR3 sequences, roughly 46% occurring once. The sample consisted of blood. The source is a girl under 18 with multiple sclerosis.

The rearrangement joins TRBV29-1 to TRBJ2-1, with D unclear. The J call may be in error: the DNA end matches TRBJ2-7 better. CDR3 length: 12 amino acids. From germline, CDR1 is SQVTM and CDR2 ANQGSEA. In DNA form, the CDR3 reads TGCAGCGTTGAAGGGGGTCTCGATGAGCAGTACTTC. Amino acid sequence: CSVEGGLDEQYF.

The genes are TRBV25-1 and TRBJ2-7, with TRBD1 identical over 10 bases. From germline, CDR1 is MGHDK and CDR2 SYGVNS. The CDR3 has 15 residues. The trim removed 4 bases at V and 3 bases at J, leaving 6 bases unmatched. CDR3: CASSASRDRGYEQYF. The CDR3 nucleotides are TGTGCCAGCAGTGCATCCCGGGACAGGGGCTACGAGCAGTACTTC.

This clonotype was recorded a few times. The V and J genes are TRBV20-1 and TRBJ2-7; D is possibly TRBD2 (5 bases). V dropped 6 bases and J dropped 6 bases, with 12 bases sitting between them. This CDR3 has 11 amino acids. Looked up from germline, CDR1 is DFQATT and CDR2 is SNEGSKA (reference sequence). The CDR3 loop is CSADRTGEQYF. In DNA, the CDR3 is TGCAGTGCCGACCGGACTGGCGAGCAGTACTTC.

The V and J genes are TRBV20-1 and TRBJ1-2; a weak D match, TRBD1 (5 bases). In germline, CDR1 is DFQATT, CDR2 SNEGSKA (reference sequence). The CDR3 covers 14 residues. The V and J ends lost 1 base and 6 bases respectively, with 15 bases between them. DNA for the CDR3: TGCAGTGCTAGAGCAAGTGGGACCGACAATGGCTACACCTTC. Translating gives CSARASGTDNGYTF.

The chain links TRBV4-1 to TRBJ2-1, with 10 bases fitting TRBD2. The length of the CDR3 is 23 residues. V shed 3 bases, J shed 6 bases, and the junction held 29 bases outside the gene matches. Germline lookup yields CDR1 MGHRA and CDR2 YSYEKL. The CDR3 is CASSHTLRGRGSGRTFPGNEQFF. The CDR3 region has the DNA TGCGCCAGCAGCCACACTTTACGCGGGCGGGGTAGCGGGAGGACCTTCCCGGGCAATGAGCAGTTCTTC.

The gene calls are TRBV20-1 and TRBJ2-1; D call uncertain. Per germline, CDR1 DFQATT and CDR2 SNEGSKA (reference sequence). Trimming shortened V by 2 bases and J by 0 bases, and 5 bases separated the two germline ends. This CDR3 is built from 13 residues. The CDR3 reads CSARLSSYNEQFF. In DNA form, the CDR3 reads TGCAGTGCTAGACTAAGCTCCTACAATGAGCAGTTCTTC.

This clonotype has only a few counts. The DNA for the CDR3 is TGCAGCGTTCAAGGGGGTTACAACAATGAGCAGTTCTTC. Amino acids: CSVQGGYNNEQFF. This chain connects TRBV29-1 to TRBJ2-1; weak D call: TRBD1 (6 bases). Germline V gene lookup returns CDR1 SQVTM and CDR2 ANQGSEA. V was clipped by 5 bases and J by 5 bases, with 13 bases between them. The CDR3 spans 13 residues.

This clonotype was detected only a few times. The J gene is TRBJ2-5, the V gene TRBV29-1; the D call may be TRBD1 or TRBD2 (5 bases each). The ends were cut back, 7 bases at V and 5 bases at J, with 20 bases in the middle. The CDR3 is 14 amino acids. The germline gives CDR1 SQVTM, CDR2 ANQGSEA. CDR3 DNA sequence: TGCAGCGCGACCCCAGGTGGGACGGGGGAGACCCAGTACTTC. Translation: CSATPGGTGETQYF.

This clonotype was seen only a few times. J is TRBJ2-6 and V is TRBV4-3; unclear D gene. The CDR3 covers 16 residues. The germline V gene encodes CDR1 LGHNA and CDR2 YSLEER. Trimming left V 0 bases short and J 0 bases short, with 6 bases between. Here the CDR3 reads CASSQEINSGANVLTF. DNA for the CDR3: TGCGCCAGCAGCCAAGAAATTAACTCTGGGGCCAACGTCCTGACTTTC.

V is TRBV2 and J is TRBJ2-1, with D perhaps matching TRBD2 (6 bases). Trimming took off 5 bases at V and 8 bases at J, with 22 bases between the two ends. Per the germline V gene, CDR1 is SNHLY and CDR2 is FYNNEI. The CDR3 is 16 residues long. The CDR3 sequence is CASSTKEGRARDEQFF. The CDR3 region has the DNA TGTGCCAGCAGTACGAAGGAGGGTAGAGCGCGTGATGAGCAGTTCTTC.

V and J are TRBV12-3 or TRBV12-4 and TRBJ2-6; D possibly corresponds to TRBD1 (6 bases). The CDR3 is 19 residues long. Trimming removed 3 bases from V and 0 bases from J, with 18 bases in between. The CDR3 coding sequence is TGTGCCAGCAGTTTTGTGCCGACAGGACCTTACTCTGGGGCCAACGTCCTGACTTTC. Amino acids: CASSFVPTGPYSGANVLTF.

This clonotype was recorded a few times. This chain connects TRBV2 to TRBJ2-1; 7 nucleotides match TRBD1. The CDR3 is 15 amino acids. CDR1 is SNHLY, CDR2 FYNNEI, per germline. V lost 2 bases and J lost 3; bases outside the gene matches: 4. The CDR3 loop is CASSESGQVYNEQFF. For the CDR3, the DNA is TGTGCCAGCAGTGAAAGCGGACAGGTCTACAATGAGCAGTTCTTC.

The chain has TRBV4-1 and TRBJ1-4; D perhaps matches TRBD1 (5 bases). V lost 2 bases to trimming and J lost 8 bases, with 15 bases between them. This CDR3 has 15 amino acids. Germline CDR1 reads MGHRA; CDR2 reads YSYEKL. CDR3: CASSQSEGAGEKLFF. The CDR3 nucleotides read TGCGCCAGCAGCCAATCGGAAGGAGCAGGGGAAAAACTGTTTTTT.

The chain uses TRBV9 and TRBJ1-2, with 8 positions matching TRBD1. This CDR3 region has 19 residues. Germline V gene sequence: CDR1 SGDLS, CDR2 YYNGEE. V lost 4 bases, J lost 6 bases, and 23 bases stayed unmatched. The CDR3 DNA sequence: TGTGCCAGCAGCCCCCGTAGGGTTGACAGGGGACTATTTCCGCATGGCTACACCTTC. Amino acids: CASSPRRVDRGLFPHGYTF. The full variable domain, with the rest looked up from reference TRBV9 and TRBJ1-2, is DSGVTQTPKHLITATGQRVTLRCSPRSGDLSVYWYQQSLDQGLQFLIQYYNGEERAKGNILERFSAQQFPDLHSELNLSSLELGDSALYFCASSPRRVDRGLFPHGYTFGSGTRLTVV.

The sample holds a few counts of this clonotype. The chain couples TRBV4-3 to TRBJ1-2, with D perhaps matching TRBD1 (5 bases). Trimming took 2 bases from V and 0 from J, leaving 13 bases between them. Germline V gives CDR1 LGHNA, CDR2 YSLEER. This CDR3 has 16 amino acids. The CDR3 is CASSQSRVPANYGYTF. As DNA, the CDR3 is TGCGCCAGCAGCCAATCCAGGGTCCCTGCTAACTATGGCTACACCTTC.